Each of the 7 T cell receptor beta chains below was sequenced from the same sample in a study of CD8 T cells in Susac syndrome. It was with random hexamers that roughly 0.45 to 1 ug RNA was reverse transcribed. MiXCR, run by TCRdb on the immunoSEQ multiplex PCR reads, gives a single entry per CDR3 protein. The sample carries hundreds of thousands of distinct CDR3 sequences, over 85% recorded once. The specimen was CD4+ T cells from PBMCs. These receptors all stem from a human donor with multiple sclerosis.

This chain uses TRBV9 with TRBJ2-7; TRBD1 agrees at 9 bases. The germline gives CDR1 SGDLS, CDR2 YYNGEE. The CDR3 covers 14 residues. The ends lost 4 bases at V and 7 bases at J; junction bases unmatched: 9. Written as DNA, the CDR3 is TGTGCCAGCAGCCCCTCCTCGACAGGGGGGGAGCAGTACGTC. Its protein is CASSPSSTGGEQYV.

A single count supports this clonotype. The chain links TRBV19 to TRBJ1-2, with 10 bases lining up with TRBD1. Germline assignment: CDR1 LNHDA and CDR2 SQIVND (reference sequence). The CDR3 loop spans 14 amino acids. J gave up 7 bases and V 4 bases, and 6 bases lay outside the gene matches. CDR3 residues: CASSTLTGGGGYTF. In DNA, the CDR3 is TGTGCCAGTAGTACCCTGACAGGGGGCGGTGGCTACACCTTC.

The chain uses TRBV20-1 and TRBJ2-5; 10 bases match TRBD2. Germline V gene sequence: CDR1 DFQATT, CDR2 SNEGSKA (reference sequence). V trimming: 5 bases; J trimming: 4 bases; junction bases outside the gene matches: 7. The CDR3 spans 14 residues. The CDR3 region has the DNA TGCAGTGCTTCTCTAGCGGGAGTCGTAGAGACCCAGTACTTC. It is translated as CSASLAGVVETQYF.

This sequence joins TRBV29-1 and TRBJ2-3; 7 nucleotides line up with TRBD1. The CDR3 runs 18 residues. Germline values: CDR1 SQVTM, CDR2 ANQGSEA. Trimming cost V 6 bases and J 1 base; bases outside gene matches: 19. The CDR3 DNA reads as TGCAGCGTCTCGGGACAGCCCCTTTCTCACAGGGGCACAGATACGCAGTATTTT. This sequence encodes CSVSGQPLSHRGTDTQYF.

The V gene is TRBV10-3, the J gene TRBJ2-1; TRBD1 matches 10 bases. The V and J ends lost 5 bases and 6 bases, in that order; junction bases with no gene match: 4. The CDR3 runs to 14 residues. In germline, CDR1 is ENHRY, CDR2 SYGVKD. CDR3 coding DNA: TGTGCCATCAGTCTGGACAGGGGGATCAATGAGCAGTTCTTC. This translates into CAISLDRGINEQFF.

This chain joins TRBV20-1 and TRBJ2-1, with 9 bases that match TRBD2. Germline lookup yields CDR1 DFQATT and CDR2 SNEGSKA (reference sequence). V gave up 6 bases and J gave up 2 bases; unmatched junction bases: 8. This CDR3 has 15 residues. The CDR3 sequence: CSASRGGGAYNEQFF. As DNA, the CDR3 is TGCAGTGCCTCTCGTGGCGGGGGGGCCTACAATGAGCAGTTCTTC.

This chain uses TRBV10-3 with TRBJ2-3; D gene unclear. Trimming cost V 8 bases and J 3 bases, with 6 bases left between them. The CDR3 has 11 residues. The germline V gene has CDR1 ENHRY and CDR2 SYGVKD. The DNA of the CDR3 is TGTGCCATCCAGATTACAGATACGCAGTATTTT. It codes for CAIQITDTQYF.